The sequence of this TCR beta chain was determined in a study of T cells after yellow fever vaccination. The sample holds many counts of this clonotype. Its antigen is not known. The TCR cDNA carried a universal primer site and UMIs from 5'RACE template switching. TCRdb reprocessed the 5' RACE reads with MiXCR, giving one entry per CDR3 protein. The sample records more than 300,000 distinct CDR3 sequences, around a tenth being singletons. With V trimmed by 7 bases and J by 3 bases, 11 bases remained unmatched. Germline loops: CDR1 MNHEY, CDR2 SVGEGT. The length of the CDR3 is 15 residues. Study-wide results and limits: It was a small share of clonotypes that appeared in both CD4 and CD8 compartments.

The chain joins TRBV6-2 or TRBV6-3 to TRBJ2-7; 8 bases align to TRBD1. The clonotype originates from a man aged 18 to 29 who received the YFV17D yellow fever vaccine. The source was CD4+ T cells sorted from PBMCs, collected 45 days after the yellow fever booster vaccination. The CDR3 protein is CASTSKDRGYYEQYF. For the CDR3, the DNA is TGTGCCAGCACTTCAAAAGACAGGGGTTACTACGAGCAGTACTTC.